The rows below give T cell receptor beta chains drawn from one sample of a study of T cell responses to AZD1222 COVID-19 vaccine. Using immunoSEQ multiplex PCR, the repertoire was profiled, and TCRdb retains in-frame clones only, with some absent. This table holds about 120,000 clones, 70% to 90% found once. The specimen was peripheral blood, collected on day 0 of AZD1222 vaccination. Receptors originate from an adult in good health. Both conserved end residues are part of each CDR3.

CDR3 protein: CTSSIEDTQYF
V gene: TRBV19
J gene: TRBJ2-3

CDR3 protein: CASSPTRGRHYGYTF
V gene: TRBV18
J gene: TRBJ1-2

CDR3 protein: CASDRGRNQPQHF
V gene: TRBV2
J gene: TRBJ1-5

CDR3 protein: CAIRGQALLSGANVLTF
V gene: TRBV10-3
J gene: TRBJ2-6

CDR3 protein: CASSSYNRGTEAFF
V gene: TRBV18
J gene: TRBJ1-1

CDR3 protein: CAIRRGGMNTEAFF
V gene: TRBV10-3
J gene: TRBJ1-1

CDR3 protein: CASSSQIQGGDTQYF
V gene: TRBV5-1
J gene: TRBJ2-3

CDR3 protein: CASSIGSANSYEQYF
V gene: TRBV19
J gene: TRBJ2-7

CDR3 protein: CASSRTALNTEAFF
V gene: TRBV6-5
J gene: TRBJ1-1

CDR3 protein: CASSLTWGPSGSSYNEQFF
V gene: TRBV5-8
J gene: TRBJ2-1